This T cell receptor (beta chain) was sequenced in a study of T cells in Graves' hyperthyroidism and ophthalmopathy. Overall study findings and caveats: The model's output predicted ophthalmopathy at a median of around 7 months prior to onset.

Amplified TCR beta CDR3 regions derived from RNA transcripts. Initially, a first-round RT-PCR of the TCR CDR3 employed the HTBI primer set. TCRdb ran MiXCR on the multiplex PCR reads and lists one entry per CDR3 protein. The sample has approximately 700,000 distinct CDR3 sequences, less than 45% seen once. Lactation, pregnancy, other autoimmune disease or uncontrolled infection excluded patients. Of note for this clonotype: Its antigen is not identified.

The V segment lost 6 bases and the J segment 0 bases; nucleotides outside the gene matches: 12. This CDR3 is built from 18 residues. Germline CDR1 reads SNHLY; CDR2 reads FYNNEI. The TCR was taken from an adult man with Graves' disease, either hyperthyroidism or ophthalmopathy (not recorded which). The chain joins TRBV2 to TRBJ2-5; 11 bases are shared with TRBD1. The material sequenced was peripheral blood or thyroid tissue (not recorded which). CDR3 sequence reads: CASSQDRGPFNYQETQYF. For the CDR3, the DNA is TGTGCCAGCAGCCAGGACAGGGGGCCTTTCAACTACCAAGAGACCCAGTACTTC.